One T cell receptor (beta chain) is described in this entry. Its specificity is not known. This record belongs to a study of lymphopenia after photon versus proton radiotherapy. Study outcomes and limitations: Survival link was tested only in deceased patients; proton benefit remains a possibility. In patients who died, overall survival fell as post-nadir TCR diversity dropped more. After lymphocyte nadir, photon-treated repertoires showed oligoclonal expansion, especially CD8+ Temra. Under photons, naive T cells and diversity fell while effector/memory populations rose.

In germline, CDR1 is LGHNA, CDR2 YSLEER. Trimming stripped 4 bases from V and 7 bases from J, with 7 bases between. This CDR3 contains 12 residues. Produced via immunoSEQ multiplex PCR; TCRdb's table is partial and in-frame only. The sample consists of more than 15,000 clones, approximately 84% of them appearing once. The gene calls are TRBV4-3 and TRBJ2-2; no reliable D call. The source is a woman aged 45-65 years with pancreatic cancer. Sequences were derived from peripheral blood, sampled from a patient treated with photon-based radiotherapy. The CDR3 region has the DNA TGCGCCAGCAGCCGGGTCGGCGGGGAGCTGTTTTTT. This gives the protein CASSRVGGELFF.